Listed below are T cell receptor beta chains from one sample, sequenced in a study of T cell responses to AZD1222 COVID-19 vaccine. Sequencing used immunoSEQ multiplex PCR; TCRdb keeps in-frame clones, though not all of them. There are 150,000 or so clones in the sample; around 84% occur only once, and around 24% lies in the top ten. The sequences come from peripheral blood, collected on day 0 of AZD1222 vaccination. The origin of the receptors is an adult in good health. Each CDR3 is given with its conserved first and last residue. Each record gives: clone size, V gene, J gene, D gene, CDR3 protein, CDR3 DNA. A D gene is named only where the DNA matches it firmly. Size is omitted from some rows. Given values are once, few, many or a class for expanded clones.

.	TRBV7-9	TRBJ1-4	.	CASSLTGRQLWEKLFF	TGTGCCAGCAGCTTAACGGGGCGGCAGCTCTGGGAAAAACTGTTTTTT
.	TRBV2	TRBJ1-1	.	CASGVGRGTEAFF	TGTGCCAGCGGGGTGGGGCGCGGAACTGAAGCTTTCTTT
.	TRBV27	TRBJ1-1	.	CASSIRGGQTTNTEAFF	TGTGCCAGCAGTATCCGGGGGGGGCAAACTACAAACACTGAAGCTTTCTTT
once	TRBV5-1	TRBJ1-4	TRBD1	CASSLDPGTGLEKLFF	TGCGCCAGCAGCTTGGACCCCGGGACAGGGCTTGAAAAACTGTTTTTT
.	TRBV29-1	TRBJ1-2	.	CSVVQQGYTF	TGCAGCGTTGTGCAGCAGGGCTACACCTTC
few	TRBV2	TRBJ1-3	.	CASRRSAQRGNTIYF	TGTGCCAGCAGGAGATCGGCGCAGCGAGGAAACACCATATATTTT
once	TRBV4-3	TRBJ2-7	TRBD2	CASSRDLAGGLKQYF	TGCGCCAGCAGCCGAGATTTAGCGGGGGGGCTTAAGCAGTACTTC
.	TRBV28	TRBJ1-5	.	CASSLFVGGQPQHF	TGTGCCAGCAGTTTATTTGTGGGGGGTCAGCCCCAGCATTTT
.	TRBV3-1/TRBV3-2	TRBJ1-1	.	CASSRTDSLNTEAFF	TGTGCCAGCAGCCGGACGGACAGCTTGAACACTGAAGCTTTCTTT
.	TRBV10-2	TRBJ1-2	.	CASSEWADGDYGYTF	TGCGCCAGCAGTGAGTGGGCCGATGGGGACTATGGCTACACCTTC
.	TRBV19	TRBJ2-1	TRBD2	CASRPGTSGYNEQFF	TGTGCCAGTAGGCCCGGGACTAGCGGATACAATGAGCAGTTCTTC
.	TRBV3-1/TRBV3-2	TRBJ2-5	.	CASSQGVGTQYF	TGTGCCAGCAGCCAAGGGGTAGGGACCCAGTACTTC
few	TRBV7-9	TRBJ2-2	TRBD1	CASSLVAGTGNTGELFF	TGTGCCAGCAGCTTAGTCGCCGGGACAGGGAACACCGGGGAGCTGTTTTTT
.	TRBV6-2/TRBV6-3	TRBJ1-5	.	CASSSGAIGNQPQHF	TGTGCCAGCAGTTCGGGGGCAATTGGCAATCAGCCCCAGCATTTT
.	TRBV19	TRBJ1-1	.	CASRAMNTEAFF	TGTGCCAGTAGAGCTATGAACACTGAAGCTTTCTTT
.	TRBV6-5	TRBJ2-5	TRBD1	CASRRTGQETQYF	TGTGCCAGCAGGAGGACAGGGCAAGAGACCCAGTACTTC
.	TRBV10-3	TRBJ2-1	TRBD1	CAIAEAGTGGDEQFF	TGTGCCATCGCCGAGGCCGGGACAGGGGGTGATGAGCAGTTCTTC
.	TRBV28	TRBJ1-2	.	CASSTNRDRPYGYTF	TGTGCCAGCAGTACCAATCGCGACAGGCCATATGGCTACACCTTC
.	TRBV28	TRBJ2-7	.	CASSGSVQNSYEQYF	TGTGCCAGCAGTGGCTCGGTACAGAACTCCTACGAGCAGTACTTC
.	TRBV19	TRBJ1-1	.	CASSIVTLRGSAEAFF	TGTGCCAGTAGTATAGTGACCTTGAGGGGGTCCGCTGAAGCTTTCTTT
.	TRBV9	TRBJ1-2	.	CASSVLGADGYTF	TGTGCCAGCAGCGTACTAGGTGCGGATGGCTACACCTTC
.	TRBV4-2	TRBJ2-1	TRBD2	CASSPGLGVYSEQFF	TGTGCCAGCAGCCCGGGACTAGGAGTATACAGTGAGCAGTTCTTC
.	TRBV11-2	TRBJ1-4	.	CASNRQAFGLGKLFF	TGTGCCAGCAACCGACAGGCATTCGGCCTCGGAAAACTGTTTTTT
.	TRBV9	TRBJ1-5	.	CASSVASGQPQHF	TGTGCCAGCAGCGTAGCTTCTGGGCAGCCCCAGCATTTT
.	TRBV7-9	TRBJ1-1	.	CASTWTQTTEAFF	TGTGCCAGTACCTGGACACAGACGACTGAAGCTTTCTTT
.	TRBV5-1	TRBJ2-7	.	CASSLSTGRNSYEQYF	TGCGCCAGCAGCTTGTCTACAGGGCGAAATTCCTACGAGCAGTACTTC
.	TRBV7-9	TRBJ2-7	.	CASSFLGASYEQYF	TGTGCCAGCAGCTTCCTGGGAGCGTCCTACGAGCAGTACTTC
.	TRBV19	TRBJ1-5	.	CASSIPGPRRVSNQPQHF	TGTGCCAGTAGTATCCCGGGCCCCCGGAGGGTTAGCAATCAGCCCCAGCATTTT
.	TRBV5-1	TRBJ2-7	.	CASSFSTGGEQYF	TGCGCCAGCAGCTTCTCGACTGGAGGCGAGCAGTACTTC
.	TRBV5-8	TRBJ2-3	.	CASSLGDRGAGDTQYF	TGTGCCAGCAGCCTGGGGGACCGGGGCGCCGGAGATACGCAGTATTTT
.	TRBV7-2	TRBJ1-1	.	CASSLVGREAFF	TGTGCCAGCAGCTTAGTGGGACGGGAAGCTTTCTTT
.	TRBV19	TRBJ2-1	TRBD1	CASGQGVWNEQFF	TGTGCCAGTGGACAGGGGGTCTGGAATGAGCAGTTCTTC
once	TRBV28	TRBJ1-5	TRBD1	CASSSNRDSWNQPQHF	TGTGCCAGCAGTTCCAACCGGGACAGTTGGAATCAGCCCCAGCATTTT
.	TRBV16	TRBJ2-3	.	CASNAAVTDTQYF	TGTGCCAGCAATGCGGCTGTCACAGATACGCAGTATTTT
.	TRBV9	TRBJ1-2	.	CASSGHYGYTF	TGTGCCAGCAGTGGACATTATGGCTACACCTTC
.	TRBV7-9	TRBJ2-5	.	CASSFTPKINEYQETQYF	TGTGCCAGCAGCTTCACCCCTAAGATAAATGAGTACCAAGAGACCCAGTACTTC
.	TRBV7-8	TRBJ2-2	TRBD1	CASRPRTGHNTGELFF	TGTGCCAGCAGACCACGGACAGGACATAACACCGGGGAGCTGTTTTTT
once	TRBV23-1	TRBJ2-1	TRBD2	CASRWGGPEGNEQFF	TGCGCCAGCAGGTGGGGAGGGCCGGAGGGCAATGAGCAGTTCTTC
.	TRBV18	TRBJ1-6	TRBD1	CASSPVVRTGLDNSPLHF	TGTGCCAGCTCACCGGTCGTTAGGACAGGGCTGGATAATTCACCCCTCCACTTT
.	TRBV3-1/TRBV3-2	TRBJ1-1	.	CASSQVGAEAFF	TGTGCCAGCAGCCAAGTGGGCGCTGAAGCTTTCTTT